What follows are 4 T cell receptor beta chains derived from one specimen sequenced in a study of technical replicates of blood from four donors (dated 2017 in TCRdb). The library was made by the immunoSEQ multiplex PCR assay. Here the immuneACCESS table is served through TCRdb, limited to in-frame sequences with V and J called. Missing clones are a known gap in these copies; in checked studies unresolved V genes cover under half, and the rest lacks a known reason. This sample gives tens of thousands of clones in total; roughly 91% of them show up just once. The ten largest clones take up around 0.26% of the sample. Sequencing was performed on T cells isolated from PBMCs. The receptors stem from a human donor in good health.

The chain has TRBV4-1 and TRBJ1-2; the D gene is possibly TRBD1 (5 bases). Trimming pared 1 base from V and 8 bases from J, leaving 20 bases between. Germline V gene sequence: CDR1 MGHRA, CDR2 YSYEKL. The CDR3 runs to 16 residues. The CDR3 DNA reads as TGCGCCAGCAGCCAAGCCGGGACTCTCGGTTTCCGGGGCTACACCTTC. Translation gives CASSQAGTLGFRGYTF.

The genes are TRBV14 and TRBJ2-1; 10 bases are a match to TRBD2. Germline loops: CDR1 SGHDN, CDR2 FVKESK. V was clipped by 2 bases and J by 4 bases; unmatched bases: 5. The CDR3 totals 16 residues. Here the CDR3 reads CASSQHGTSVYNEQFF. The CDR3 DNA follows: TGTGCCAGCAGCCAACATGGGACTAGCGTGTACAATGAGCAGTTCTTC.

CDR3 coding DNA: TGTGCCAGCCAGTATAGCAATCAGCCCCAGCATTTT. As protein: CASQYSNQPQHF. The chain joins TRBV19 to TRBJ1-5; D is uncertain. CDR1 and CDR2 (germline): LNHDA, SQIVND (reference sequence). The V and J ends lost 9 bases and 0 bases respectively, with 6 bases between them. The CDR3 contains 12 residues.

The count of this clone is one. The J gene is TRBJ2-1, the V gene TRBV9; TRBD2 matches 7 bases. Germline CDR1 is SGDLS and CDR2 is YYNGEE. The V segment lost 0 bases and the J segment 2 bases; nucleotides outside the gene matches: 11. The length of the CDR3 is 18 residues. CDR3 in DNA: TGTGCCAGCAGCGTAGGAAATGTGGGGGGGTTCACCTACAATGAGCAGTTCTTC. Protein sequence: CASSVGNVGGFTYNEQFF.